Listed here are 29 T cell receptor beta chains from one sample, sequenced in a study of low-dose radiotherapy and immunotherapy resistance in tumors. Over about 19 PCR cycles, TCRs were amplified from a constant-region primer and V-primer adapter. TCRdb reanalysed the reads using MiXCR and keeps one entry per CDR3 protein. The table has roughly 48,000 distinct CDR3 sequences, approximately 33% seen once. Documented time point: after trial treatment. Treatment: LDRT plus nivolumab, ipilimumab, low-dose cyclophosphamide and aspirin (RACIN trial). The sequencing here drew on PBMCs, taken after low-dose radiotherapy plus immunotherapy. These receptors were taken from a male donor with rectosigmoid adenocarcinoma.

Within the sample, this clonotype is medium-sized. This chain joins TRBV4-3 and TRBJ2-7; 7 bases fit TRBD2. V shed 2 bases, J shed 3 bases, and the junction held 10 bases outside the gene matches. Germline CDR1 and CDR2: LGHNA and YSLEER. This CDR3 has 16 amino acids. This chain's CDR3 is CASSQPRGEENYEQYF. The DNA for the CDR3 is TGCGCCAGCAGCCAACCCCGGGGGGAGGAGAACTACGAGCAGTACTTC.

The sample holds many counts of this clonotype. The CDR3 nucleotides read TGTGCCAGCAGCTTAGATGTCACACAGGGGCGCGAGCAGTACTTC. It is translated as CASSLDVTQGREQYF. The chain uses TRBV7-2 and TRBJ2-7; TRBD1 matches 7 bases. Germline values: CDR1 SGHTA, CDR2 FQGNSA. J lost 6 bases, V lost 1 base, and 9 bases had no gene match. The CDR3 contains 15 residues.

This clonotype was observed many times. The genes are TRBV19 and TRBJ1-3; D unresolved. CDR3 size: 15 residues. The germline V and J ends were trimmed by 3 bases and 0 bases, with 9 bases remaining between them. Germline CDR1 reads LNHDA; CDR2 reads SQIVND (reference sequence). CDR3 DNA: TGTGCCAGTAGTATTCTCAGTGACTCTGGAAACACCATATATTTT. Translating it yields CASSILSDSGNTIYF. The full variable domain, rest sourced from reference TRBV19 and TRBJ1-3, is DGGITQSPKYLFRKEGQNVTLSCEQNLNHDAMYWYRQDPGQGLRLIYYSQIVNDFQKGDIAEGYSVSREKKESFPLTVTSAQKNPTAFYLCASSILSDSGNTIYFGEGSWLTVV.

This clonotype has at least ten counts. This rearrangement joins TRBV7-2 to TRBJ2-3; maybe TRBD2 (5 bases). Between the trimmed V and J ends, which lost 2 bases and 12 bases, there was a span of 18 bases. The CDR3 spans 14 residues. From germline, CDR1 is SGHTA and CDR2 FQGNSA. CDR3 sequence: CASSLSPRAESQYF. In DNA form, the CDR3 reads TGTGCCAGCAGCTTATCTCCGCGGGCGGAATCCCAGTATTTT. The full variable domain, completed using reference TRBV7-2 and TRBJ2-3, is GAGVSQSPSNKVTEKGKDVELRCDPISGHTALYWYRQSLGQGLEFLIYFQGNSAPDKSGLPSDRFSAERTGGSVSTLTIQRTQQEDSAVYLCASSLSPRAESQYFGPGTRLTVL.

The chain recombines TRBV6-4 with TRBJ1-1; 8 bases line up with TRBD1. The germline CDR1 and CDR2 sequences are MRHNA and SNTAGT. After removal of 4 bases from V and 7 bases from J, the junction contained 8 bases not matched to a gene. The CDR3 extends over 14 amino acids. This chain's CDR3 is CASSASPGTGEAFF. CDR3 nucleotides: TGTGCCAGCAGTGCTTCTCCCGGGACAGGTGAAGCTTTCTTT.

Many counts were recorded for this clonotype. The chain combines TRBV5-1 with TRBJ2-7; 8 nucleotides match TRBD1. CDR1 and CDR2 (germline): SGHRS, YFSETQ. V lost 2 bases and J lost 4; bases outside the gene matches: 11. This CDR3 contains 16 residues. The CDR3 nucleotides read TGCGCCAGCAGCTTTTCCGAGAGACAGGGGTCGTACGAGCAGTACTTC. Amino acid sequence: CASSFSERQGSYEQYF.

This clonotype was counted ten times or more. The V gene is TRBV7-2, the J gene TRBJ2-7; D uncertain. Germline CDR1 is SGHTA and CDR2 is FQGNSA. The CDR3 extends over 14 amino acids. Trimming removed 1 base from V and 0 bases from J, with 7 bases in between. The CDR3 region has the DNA TGTGCCAGCAGCTTAGTGAGACGCTCCTACGAGCAGTACTTC. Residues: CASSLVRRSYEQYF.

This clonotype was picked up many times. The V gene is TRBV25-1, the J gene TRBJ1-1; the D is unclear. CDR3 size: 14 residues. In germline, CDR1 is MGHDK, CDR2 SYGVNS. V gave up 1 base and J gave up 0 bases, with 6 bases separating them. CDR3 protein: CASSESGLNTEAFF. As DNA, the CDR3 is TGTGCCAGCAGTGAATCTGGACTGAACACTGAAGCTTTCTTT.

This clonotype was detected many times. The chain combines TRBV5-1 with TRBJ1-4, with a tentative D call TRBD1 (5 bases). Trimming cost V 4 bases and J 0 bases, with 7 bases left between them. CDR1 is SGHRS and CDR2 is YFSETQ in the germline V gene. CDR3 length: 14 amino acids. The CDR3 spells CASSQQATNEKLFF. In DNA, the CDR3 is TGCGCCAGCAGCCAACAGGCAACTAATGAAAAACTGTTTTTT.

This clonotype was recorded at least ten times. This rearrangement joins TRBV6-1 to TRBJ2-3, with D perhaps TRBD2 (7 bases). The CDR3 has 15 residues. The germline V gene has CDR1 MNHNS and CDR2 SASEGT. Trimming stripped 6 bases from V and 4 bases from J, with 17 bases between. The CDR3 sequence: CASSDAGAGPDTQYF. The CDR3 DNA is TGTGCCAGCAGCGACGCGGGGGCAGGGCCAGATACGCAGTATTTT.

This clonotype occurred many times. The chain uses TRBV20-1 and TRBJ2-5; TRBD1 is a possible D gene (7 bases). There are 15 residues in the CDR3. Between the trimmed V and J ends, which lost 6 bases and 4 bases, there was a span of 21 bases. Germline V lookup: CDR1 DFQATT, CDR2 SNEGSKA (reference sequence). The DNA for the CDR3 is TGCAGTGCACCACGAACAGGGGCGCGGGGAGAGACCCAGTACTTC. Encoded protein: CSAPRTGARGETQYF.

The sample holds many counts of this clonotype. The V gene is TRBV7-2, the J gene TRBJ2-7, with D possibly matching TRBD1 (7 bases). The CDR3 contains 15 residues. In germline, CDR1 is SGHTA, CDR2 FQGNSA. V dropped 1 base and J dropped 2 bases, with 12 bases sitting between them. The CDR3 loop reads CASSLGQGGAYEQYF. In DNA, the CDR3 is TGTGCCAGCAGCTTAGGACAGGGAGGCGCCTACGAGCAGTACTTC. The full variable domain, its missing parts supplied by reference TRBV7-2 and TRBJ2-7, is GAGVSQSPSNKVTEKGKDVELRCDPISGHTALYWYRQSLGQGLEFLIYFQGNSAPDKSGLPSDRFSAERTGGSVSTLTIQRTQQEDSAVYLCASSLGQGGAYEQYFGPGTRLTVT.

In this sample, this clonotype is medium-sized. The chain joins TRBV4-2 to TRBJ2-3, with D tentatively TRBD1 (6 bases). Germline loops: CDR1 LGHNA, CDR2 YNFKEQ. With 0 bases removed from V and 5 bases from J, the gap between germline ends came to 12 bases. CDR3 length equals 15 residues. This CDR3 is CASSQDVGAVDTQYF. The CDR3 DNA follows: TGTGCCAGCAGCCAAGATGTGGGGGCGGTAGATACGCAGTATTTT.

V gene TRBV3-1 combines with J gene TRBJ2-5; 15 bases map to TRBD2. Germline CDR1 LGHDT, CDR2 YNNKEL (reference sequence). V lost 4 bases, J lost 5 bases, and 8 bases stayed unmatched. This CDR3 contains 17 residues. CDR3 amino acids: CASSPGTSGRSHETQYF. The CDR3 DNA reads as TGTGCCAGCAGCCCCGGGACTAGCGGGAGGTCTCACGAGACCCAGTACTTC.

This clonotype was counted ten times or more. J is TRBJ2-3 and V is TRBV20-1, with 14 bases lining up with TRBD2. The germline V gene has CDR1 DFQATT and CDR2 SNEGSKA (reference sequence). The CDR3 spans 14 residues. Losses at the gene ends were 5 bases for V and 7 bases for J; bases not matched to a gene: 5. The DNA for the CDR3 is TGCAGTGCTCGGACTAGCGGGGGGCCCCATACGCAGTATTTT. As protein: CSARTSGGPHTQYF.

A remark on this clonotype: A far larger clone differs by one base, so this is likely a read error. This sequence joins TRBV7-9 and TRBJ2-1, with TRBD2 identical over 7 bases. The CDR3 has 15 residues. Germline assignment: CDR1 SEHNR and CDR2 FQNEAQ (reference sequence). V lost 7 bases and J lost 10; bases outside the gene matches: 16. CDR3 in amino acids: CASTGRAGDRYEQFF. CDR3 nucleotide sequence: TGTGCCAGCACCGGACGGGCGGGAGACCGGTACGAGCAGTTCTTC.

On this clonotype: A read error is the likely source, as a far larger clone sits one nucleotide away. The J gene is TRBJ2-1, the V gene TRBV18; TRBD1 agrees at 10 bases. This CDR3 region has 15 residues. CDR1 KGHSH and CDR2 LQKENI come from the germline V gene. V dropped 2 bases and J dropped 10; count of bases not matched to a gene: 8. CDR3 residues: CASSPRQGASYEQFF. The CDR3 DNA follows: TGTGCCAGCTCACCAAGACAGGGGGCCTCCTACGAGCAGTTCTTC.

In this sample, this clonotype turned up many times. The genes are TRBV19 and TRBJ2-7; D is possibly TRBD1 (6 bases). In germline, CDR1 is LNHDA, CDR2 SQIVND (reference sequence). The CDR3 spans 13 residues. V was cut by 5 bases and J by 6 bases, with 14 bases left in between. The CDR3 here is CASSPLGHREQYF. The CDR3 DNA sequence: TGTGCCAGTAGTCCCCTGGGACACCGCGAGCAGTACTTC. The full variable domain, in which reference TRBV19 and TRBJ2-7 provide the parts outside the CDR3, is DGGITQSPKYLFRKEGQNVTLSCEQNLNHDAMYWYRQDPGQGLRLIYYSQIVNDFQKGDIAEGYSVSREKKESFPLTVTSAQKNPTAFYLCASSPLGHREQYFGPGTRLTVT.

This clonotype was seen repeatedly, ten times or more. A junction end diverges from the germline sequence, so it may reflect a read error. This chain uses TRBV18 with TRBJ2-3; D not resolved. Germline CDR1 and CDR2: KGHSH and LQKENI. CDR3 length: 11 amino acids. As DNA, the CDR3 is TGTGCCACCTCAACCACAGATACGCAGTATTTT. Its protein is CATSTTDTQYF.

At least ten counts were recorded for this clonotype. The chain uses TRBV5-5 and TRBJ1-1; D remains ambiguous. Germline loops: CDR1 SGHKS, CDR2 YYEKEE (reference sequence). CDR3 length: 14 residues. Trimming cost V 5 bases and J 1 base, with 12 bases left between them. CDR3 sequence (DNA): TGTGCCAGCAGTACTCTAGGAGGGAACACTGAAGCTTTCTTT. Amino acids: CASSTLGGNTEAFF.

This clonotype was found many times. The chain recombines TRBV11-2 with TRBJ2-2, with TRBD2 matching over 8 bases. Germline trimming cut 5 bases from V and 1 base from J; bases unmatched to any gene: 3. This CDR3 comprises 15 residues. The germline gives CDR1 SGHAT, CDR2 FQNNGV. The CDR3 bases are TGTGCCAGCAGCCTGCTAGCGGGGAACACCGGGGAGCTGTTTTTT. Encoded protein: CASSLLAGNTGELFF.

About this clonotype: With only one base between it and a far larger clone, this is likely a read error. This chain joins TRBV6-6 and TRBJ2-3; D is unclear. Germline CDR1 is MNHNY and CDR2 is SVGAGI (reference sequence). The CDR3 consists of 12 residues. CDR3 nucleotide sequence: TGTGTCAGCAGTTACTCTCAAGATACGCAGTATTTT. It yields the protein CVSSYSQDTQYF.

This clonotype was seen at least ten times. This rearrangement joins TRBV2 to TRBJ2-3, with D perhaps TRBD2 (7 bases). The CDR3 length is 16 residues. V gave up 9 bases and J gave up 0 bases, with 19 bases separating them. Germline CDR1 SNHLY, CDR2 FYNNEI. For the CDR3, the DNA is TGTGCCAGTGGGGCGGGGGCCAGTGCTAGCACAGATACGCAGTATTTT. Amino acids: CASGAGASASTDTQYF.

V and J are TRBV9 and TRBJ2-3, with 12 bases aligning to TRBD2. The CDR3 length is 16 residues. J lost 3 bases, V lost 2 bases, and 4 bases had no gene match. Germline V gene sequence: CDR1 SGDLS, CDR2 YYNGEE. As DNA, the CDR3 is TGTGCCAGCAGCGTGAGACTAGCGGGGGCTACAGATACGCAGTATTTT. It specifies CASSVRLAGATDTQYF. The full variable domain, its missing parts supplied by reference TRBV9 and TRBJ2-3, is DSGVTQTPKHLITATGQRVTLRCSPRSGDLSVYWYQQSLDQGLQFLIQYYNGEERAKGNILERFSAQQFPDLHSELNLSSLELGDSALYFCASSVRLAGATDTQYFGPGTRLTVL.

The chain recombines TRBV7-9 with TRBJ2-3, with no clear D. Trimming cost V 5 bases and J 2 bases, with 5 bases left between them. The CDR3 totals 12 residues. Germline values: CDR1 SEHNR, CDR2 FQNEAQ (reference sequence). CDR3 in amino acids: CASSEPTDTQYF. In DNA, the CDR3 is TGTGCCAGCAGCGAACCCACAGATACGCAGTATTTT. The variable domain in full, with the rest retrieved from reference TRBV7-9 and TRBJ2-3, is DTGVSQNPRHKITKRGQNVTFRCDPISEHNRLYWYRQTLGQGPEFLTYFQNEAQLEKSRLLSDRFSAERPKGSFSTLEIQRTEQGDSAMYLCASSEPTDTQYFGPGTRLTVL.

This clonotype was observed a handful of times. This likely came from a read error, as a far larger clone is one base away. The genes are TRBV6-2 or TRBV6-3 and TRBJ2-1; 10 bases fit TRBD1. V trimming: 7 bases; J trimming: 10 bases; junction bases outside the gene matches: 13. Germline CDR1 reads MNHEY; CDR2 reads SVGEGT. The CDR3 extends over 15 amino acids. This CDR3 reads CASTELPDRGDEQFF. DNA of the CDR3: TGTGCCAGCACCGAACTCCCGGACAGGGGGGACGAGCAGTTCTTC.

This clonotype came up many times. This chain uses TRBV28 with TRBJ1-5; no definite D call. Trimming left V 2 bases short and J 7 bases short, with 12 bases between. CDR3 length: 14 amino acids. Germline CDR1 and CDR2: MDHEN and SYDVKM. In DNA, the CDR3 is TGTGCCAGCAGTTTAGAACCCCCGGGGCAGCCCCAGCATTTT. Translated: CASSLEPPGQPQHF.

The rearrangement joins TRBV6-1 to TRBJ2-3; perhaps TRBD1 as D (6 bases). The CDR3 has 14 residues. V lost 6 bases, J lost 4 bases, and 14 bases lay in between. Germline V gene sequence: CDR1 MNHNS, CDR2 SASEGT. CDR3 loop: CASRTGTLPDTQYF. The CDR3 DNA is TGTGCCAGCAGAACAGGGACCCTCCCAGATACGCAGTATTTT.

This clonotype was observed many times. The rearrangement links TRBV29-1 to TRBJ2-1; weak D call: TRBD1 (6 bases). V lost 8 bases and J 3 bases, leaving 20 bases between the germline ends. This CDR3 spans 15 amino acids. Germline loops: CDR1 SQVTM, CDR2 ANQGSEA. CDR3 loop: CSWVGGRGGYNEQFF. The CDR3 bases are TGCAGCTGGGTAGGGGGACGAGGGGGCTACAATGAGCAGTTCTTC.